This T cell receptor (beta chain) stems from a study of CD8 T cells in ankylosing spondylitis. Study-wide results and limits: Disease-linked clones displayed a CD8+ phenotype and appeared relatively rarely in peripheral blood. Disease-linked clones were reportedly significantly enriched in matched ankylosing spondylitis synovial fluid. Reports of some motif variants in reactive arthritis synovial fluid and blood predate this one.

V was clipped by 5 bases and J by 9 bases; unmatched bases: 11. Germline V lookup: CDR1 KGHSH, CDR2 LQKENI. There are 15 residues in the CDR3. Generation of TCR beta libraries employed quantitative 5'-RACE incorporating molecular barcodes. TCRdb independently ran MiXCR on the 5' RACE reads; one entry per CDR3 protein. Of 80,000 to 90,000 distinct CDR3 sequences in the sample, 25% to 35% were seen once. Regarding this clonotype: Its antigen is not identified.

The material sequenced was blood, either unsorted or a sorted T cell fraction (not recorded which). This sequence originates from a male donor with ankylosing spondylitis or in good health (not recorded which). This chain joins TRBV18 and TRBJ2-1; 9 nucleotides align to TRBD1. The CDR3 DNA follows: TGTGCCAGCTCATCTGGGACAGGGCGGCTAAGTGAGCAGTTCTTC. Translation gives CASSSGTGRLSEQFF.